The T cell receptor (beta chain) described here comes from a study of persistence of HIV-infected CD4 T cells. For this clone: As yet, its antigen is unknown.

The libraries were made with immunoSEQ version 4 in survey mode. Sequenced by immunoSEQ multiplex PCR; TCRdb stores in-frame clones only, minus some. The profile shows more than 35,000 clones, approximately 89% of them singletons. V lost 0 bases and J lost 3, with 12 bases in between. Germline V lookup: CDR1 SGDLS, CDR2 YYNGEE. This CDR3 has 16 amino acids. Nonspecific anti-CD3/anti-CD28 bead stimulation represents the broad CD4+ T cell repertoire. Responding CD4+ T cells were sorted by upregulation of both CD40 ligand and CD69. V usage is TRBV9 and J usage is TRBJ2-2; D might be TRBD2 (6 bases). The clonotype originates from an adult man with HIV who was CMV-seropositive. The sequencing used CD4+ T cells sorted from PBMCs after approximately 19-hour stimulation, collected from a patient who received antiretroviral therapy. Here the CDR3 DNA reads TGTGCCAGCAGCGTAGGGGCTAGCGCCTACACCGGGGAGCTGTTTTTT. It yields the protein CASSVGASAYTGELFF.